This record looks at one TCR beta chain sequence and its context. What it binds is unknown. Some clones are missing from TCRdb's copy, which holds only in-frame ones; the method was immunoSEQ multiplex PCR. The table shows about 120,000 clones, with approximately 90% occurring only once. This record comes from a study of T cell responses to AZD1222 COVID-19 vaccine. Overall study findings and caveats: Clonal diversity may have been underestimated, and the donors were mostly white British, with more females than males. At baseline, just five to seven AZD1222 recipients tested seropositive. Rises in breadth and depth of Spike-specific TCRs came after two AZD1222 doses.

Sequences were derived from peripheral blood, sampled 28 days after the second AZD1222 dose. This clonotype originated in an adult who received the AZD1222 COVID-19 vaccine.

This CDR3 reads CASRERYSPLHF. In DNA form, the CDR3 reads TGTGCCAGCAGGGAACGATATTCACCCCTCCACTTT. The chain has TRBV2 and TRBJ1-6; D gene unclear. CDR1 SNHLY and CDR2 FYNNEI come from the germline V gene. Between the trimmed V and J ends, which lost 6 bases and 8 bases, there was a span of 8 bases. The CDR3 is 12 residues long.